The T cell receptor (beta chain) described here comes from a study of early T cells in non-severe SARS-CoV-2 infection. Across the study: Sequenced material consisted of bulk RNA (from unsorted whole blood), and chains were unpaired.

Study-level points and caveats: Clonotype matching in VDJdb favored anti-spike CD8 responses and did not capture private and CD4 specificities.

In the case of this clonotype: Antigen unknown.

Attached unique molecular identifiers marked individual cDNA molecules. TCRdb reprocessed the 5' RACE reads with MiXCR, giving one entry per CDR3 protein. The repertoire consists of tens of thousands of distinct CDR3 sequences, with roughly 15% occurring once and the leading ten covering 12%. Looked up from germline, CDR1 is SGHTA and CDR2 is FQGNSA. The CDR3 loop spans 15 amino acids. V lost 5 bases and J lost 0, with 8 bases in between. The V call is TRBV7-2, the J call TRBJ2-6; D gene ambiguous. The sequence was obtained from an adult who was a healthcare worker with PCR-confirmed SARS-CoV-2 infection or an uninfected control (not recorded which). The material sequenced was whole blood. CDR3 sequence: CASSPQLSGANVLTF. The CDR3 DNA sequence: TGTGCCAGCAGCCCCCAGCTCTCTGGGGCCAACGTCCTGACTTTC.